This T cell receptor beta chain is drawn from a study of molecular identifiers for immune sequencing clone quantification. Preparation of the bulk TCR libraries relied on previously described methods and listed TCR primers. Each CDR3 protein is one row after TCRdb ran MiXCR on the PCR reads. The sample includes 50,000 to 75,000 distinct CDR3 sequences, under 20% of them seen just once. V was clipped by 3 bases and J by 0 bases, with 13 bases between them. CDR1 is SGDLS and CDR2 is YYNGEE in the germline V gene. The CDR3 is 17 residues long. Broader study findings: Shared barcodes on identical TCR molecules could underestimate the sizes of highly expanded clones.

The sample holds many counts of this clonotype. What it binds is unknown. Investigators produced naive CD8 libraries from about 19,000 to 1,100,000 sorted cells, drawing on 10%, 30% or 50% RNA. Naive CD8 T cells were sorted as CD8+CD4-CCR7+CD45RA+. The sequence was obtained from a human donor in good health. Some libraries in this study had Jurkat cell RNA spiked in. The chain links TRBV9 to TRBJ2-6; D remains ambiguous. Sequencing used naive CD8+ T cells from blood, with Jurkat cell RNA spiked in. The sample's subset: FACS-sorted CD8+CD4-CCR7+CD45RA+ naive T cells. The CDR3 nucleotides are TGTGCCAGCAGCGCCGGATTTATAAGCTCTGGGGCCAACGTCCTGACTTTC. Its protein product is CASSAGFISSGANVLTF.